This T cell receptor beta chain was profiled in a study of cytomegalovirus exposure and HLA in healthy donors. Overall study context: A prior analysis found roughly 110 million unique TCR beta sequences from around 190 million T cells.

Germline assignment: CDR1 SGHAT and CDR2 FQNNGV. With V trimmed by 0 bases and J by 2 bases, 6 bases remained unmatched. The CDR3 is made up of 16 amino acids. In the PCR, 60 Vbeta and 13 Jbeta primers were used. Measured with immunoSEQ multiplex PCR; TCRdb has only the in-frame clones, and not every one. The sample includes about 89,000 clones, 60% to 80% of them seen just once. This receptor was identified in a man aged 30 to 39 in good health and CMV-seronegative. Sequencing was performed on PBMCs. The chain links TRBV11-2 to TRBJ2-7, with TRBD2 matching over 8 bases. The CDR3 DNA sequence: TGTGCCAGCAGCTTAGATCTTGGGACTAGTACCTACGAGCAGTACTTC. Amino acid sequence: CASSLDLGTSTYEQYF.